The sequence of this T cell receptor beta chain was determined in a study of CD8+ T cells in alopecia areata (dated by TCRdb to 2016 to 2019). Background on the whole study: The treated patients took part in an open-label pilot trial in which moderate-to-severe alopecia areata was treated with oral tofacitinib at 5 to 10 mg twice daily. On the human side, TCRbeta sequencing was run on scalp tissue and on sorted CD4+ and CD8+ peripheral blood T cells from healthy controls and from alopecia areata patients with either patchy or totalis/universalis disease. Tofacitinib was administered for 6 to 18 months, and 6 months of follow-up off drug were then conducted to assess delayed response and recurrence. Tofacitinib-treated patients had biopsies at baseline and at 4 and 24 weeks of treatment, with a later scalp biopsy in several patients. Amplification of TCRbeta CDR3 regions was done by immunoSEQ multiplex PCR using 35 Vbeta forward primers and 13 Jbeta reverse primers. To study T cell clonal expansion in alopecia areata, the researchers applied high-throughput TCRbeta sequencing to both the C3H/HeJ mouse model and human patients. The RNA source kit depended on sample type: the PAXgene miRNA kit for fixed scalp, the miRNeasy kit for PBMCs, and the RNeasy kit for mouse skin. Scalp clonality was compared among normal scalp (n=4), patchy alopecia areata scalp (n=8), and alopecia totalis/universalis scalp (n=8). The paper as a whole reports these results and caveats: Lesional scalp, especially in alopecia totalis/universalis, showed higher clonality and more expanded CD8+ clones than normal scalp, suggesting antigenic drive. Unlike mouse skin, which is dominated by gammadelta T cells, normal human skin has resident alphabeta T cells that are also sequenced, and this complicates analysis of the scalp TCR repertoire. Shared TCR sequences between patients were less evident than in mice, which may be partly attributable to HLA diversity in the patient population.

Comments on this clone: Its binding antigen is unknown. Base qualities were left out, and no much larger clone turns up one base away.

For CDR1 and CDR2, the germline V gene (reference sequence) lists GTSNPN and SVGIG. From cysteine to phenylalanine, the CDR3 is 12 amino acids long. Solely the CDR3 DNA is kept, with 36 bases framed from the first base. Trimming costs V 3 bases and J 5 bases, and their ends lie 10 bases apart. Library creation used the immunoSEQ multiplex PCR assay. To provide template for TCR sequencing, every sample had RNA extracted and reverse transcribed into cDNA. SuperScript III was used to make first-strand cDNA, primed with a 2:1 mix of oligo-dT and random hexamers. A synthetic immune receptor repertoire was used to gauge amplification bias, and whatever bias remained was removed computationally. The study's processing was this. Raw reads were preprocessed for error removal, and CDR3 was defined according to IMGT conventions as running from the conserved cysteine to phenylalanine. Clonality was computed by normalizing Shannon entropy by log2 of the number of productive unique TCRs and subtracting the result from 1. Whether scalp clones were CD4 or CD8 was inferred by matching scalp TCRbeta sequences against CD4 and CD8 repertoires sorted from blood. The immuneACCESS repertoire file appears here via TCRdb, limited to in-frame rearrangements. These files lack a portion of the clones; in checked studies, under half of the deficit traces to unresolved V genes, and the cause of the others is not known. V and J calls and clone size are given by that table; D and trimming were obtained from the DNA. This sample gives over 150,000 clones in total; over 50% of them show up just once. The ten largest clonotypes hold approximately 14% of the sample.

Reading the label with the study, this specimen's time point is: baseline before oral tofacitinib. Lesional scalp punch biopsies and peripheral blood were obtained from alopecia areata patients. PBMCs were isolated by density centrifugation and stained for CD3, CD4 and CD8, and CD4+ and CD8+ T cells were sorted on a FACSAria. The sequencing here drew on CD4+ T cells sorted from blood, taken at week 0. The sequence came from a human donor with alopecia areata. In this chain, TRBV30 is recombined with TRBJ2-5; the D element might be TRBD1 or TRBD2, as each aligns at 5 bases. This receptor has the CDR3 CAWSWGLETQYF. The DNA sequence is as follows: TGTGCCTGGAGCTGGGGGTTGGAGACCCAGTACTTC.